This T cell receptor beta chain emerged from a study of blood T cell repertoires in COVID-19. Across the whole study: Samples representing acute and convalescent COVID-19 were sourced from the United States, Italy and Spain. PBMCs, B-cell-depleted T cells, or T cells provided the cDNA or gDNA that made up the material.

V shed 6 bases and J 2 bases; nucleotides not matched to a gene: 3. The CDR3 consists of 14 residues. CDR1 MGHDK and CDR2 SYGVNS come from the germline V gene. In the study's own analysis: Nucleated cell number was recorded as an estimate derived from reference gene primer amplification. TCRdb's table, derived via immunoSEQ multiplex PCR, lists solely in-frame clones and lacks some. V, J and clone size derive from that table, while D and trimming were established from the DNA sequence. The sample comprises tens of thousands of clones, approximately 88% of which are singletons, and around 7% rests with the top ten.

The source is an elderly woman with acute or convalescent COVID-19. This rearrangement joins TRBV25-1 to TRBJ1-2; 10 bases agree with TRBD1. The sequenced sample consisted of peripheral blood. CDR3 amino acids: CASRGQGVNYGYTF. CDR3 sequence (DNA): TGTGCCAGCAGAGGACAGGGGGTGAACTATGGCTACACCTTC.